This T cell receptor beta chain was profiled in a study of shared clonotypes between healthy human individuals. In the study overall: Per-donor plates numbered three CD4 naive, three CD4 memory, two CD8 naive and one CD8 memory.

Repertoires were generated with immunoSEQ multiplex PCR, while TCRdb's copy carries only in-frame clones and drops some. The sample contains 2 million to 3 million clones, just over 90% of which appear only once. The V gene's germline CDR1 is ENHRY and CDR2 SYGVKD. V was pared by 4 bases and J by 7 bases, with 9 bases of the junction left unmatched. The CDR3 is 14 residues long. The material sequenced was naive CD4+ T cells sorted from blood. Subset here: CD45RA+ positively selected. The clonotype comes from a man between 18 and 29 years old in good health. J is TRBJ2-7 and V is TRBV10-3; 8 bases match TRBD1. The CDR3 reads CAISGQGALREQYF. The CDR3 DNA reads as TGTGCCATCAGTGGGCAGGGGGCGCTCAGGGAGCAGTACTTC.